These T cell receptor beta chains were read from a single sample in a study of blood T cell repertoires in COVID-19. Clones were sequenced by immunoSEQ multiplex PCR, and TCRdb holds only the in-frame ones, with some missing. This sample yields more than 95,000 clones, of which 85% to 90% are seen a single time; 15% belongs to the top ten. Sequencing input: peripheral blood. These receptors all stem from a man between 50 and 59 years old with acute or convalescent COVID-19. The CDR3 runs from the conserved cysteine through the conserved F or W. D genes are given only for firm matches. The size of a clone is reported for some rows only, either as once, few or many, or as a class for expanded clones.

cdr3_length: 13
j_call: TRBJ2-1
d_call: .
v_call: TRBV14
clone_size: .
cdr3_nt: TGTGCCAGCAGCTCTCTCGGGGAAGGTGAGCAGTTCTTC
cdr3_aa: CASSSLGEGEQFF

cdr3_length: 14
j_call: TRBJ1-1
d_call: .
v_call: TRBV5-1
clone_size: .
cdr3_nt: TGCGCCAGCAGCTTGTGGACAGCGAACACTGAAGCTTTCTTT
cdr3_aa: CASSLWTANTEAFF

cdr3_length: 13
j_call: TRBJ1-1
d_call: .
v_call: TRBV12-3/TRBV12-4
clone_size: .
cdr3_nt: TGTGCCAGCAGCACAACAGTAAACACTGAAGCTTTCTTT
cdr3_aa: CASSTTVNTEAFF

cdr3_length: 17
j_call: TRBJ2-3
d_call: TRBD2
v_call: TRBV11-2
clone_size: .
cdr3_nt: TGTGCCAGCAGCTTAGGGGCTAGCGGGATGCGCACAGATACGCAGTATTTT
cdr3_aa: CASSLGASGMRTDTQYF

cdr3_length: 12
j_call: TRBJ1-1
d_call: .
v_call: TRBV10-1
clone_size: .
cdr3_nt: TGCGCCAGCAGCCAACTCTCAGGTGAAGCTTTCTTT
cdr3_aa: CASSQLSGEAFF

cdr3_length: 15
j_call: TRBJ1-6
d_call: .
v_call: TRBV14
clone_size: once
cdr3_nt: TGTGCCAGCAGCCAAGAACAATTCGCCAATTCACCCCTCCACTTT
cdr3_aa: CASSQEQFANSPLHF

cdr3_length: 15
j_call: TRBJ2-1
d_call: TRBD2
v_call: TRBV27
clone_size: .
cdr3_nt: TGTGCCAGCAGTTCGGGGACTAGCGGGAGAAATGAGCAGTTCTTC
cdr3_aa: CASSSGTSGRNEQFF

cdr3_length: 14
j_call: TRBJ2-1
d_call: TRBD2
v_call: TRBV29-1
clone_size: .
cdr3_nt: TGCAGCGGGGGCGCTAGCGGAGAGGTTGCTGAGCAGTTCTTC
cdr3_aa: CSGGASGEVAEQFF

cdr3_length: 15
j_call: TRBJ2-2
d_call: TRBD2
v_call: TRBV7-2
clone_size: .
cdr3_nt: TGTGCCAAGTCCGGGACTAGCGGGAGTACCGGGGAGCTGTTTTTT
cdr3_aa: CAKSGTSGSTGELFF

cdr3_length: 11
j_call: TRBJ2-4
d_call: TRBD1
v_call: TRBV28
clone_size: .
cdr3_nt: TGTGCCAGCAAAACAGGGGGCATTCAGTACTTC
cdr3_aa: CASKTGGIQYF

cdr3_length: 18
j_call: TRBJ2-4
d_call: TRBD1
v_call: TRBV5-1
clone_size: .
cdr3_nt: TGCGCCAGCAGCCCGGGAGGGGACAGGGGAGGCCTTAAAAACATTCAGTACTTC
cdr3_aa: CASSPGGDRGGLKNIQYF

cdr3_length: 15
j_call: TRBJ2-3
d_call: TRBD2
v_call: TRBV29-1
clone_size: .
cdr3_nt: TGCAGCGTTGAAGATTATTGGCTAGCGGGAGTTACGCAGTATTTT
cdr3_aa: CSVEDYWLAGVTQYF

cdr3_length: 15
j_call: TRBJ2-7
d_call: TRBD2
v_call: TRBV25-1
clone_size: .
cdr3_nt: TGTGCCAGCAGTGACAGAGCGGGAGGGTTTCACGAGCAGTACTTC
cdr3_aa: CASSDRAGGFHEQYF

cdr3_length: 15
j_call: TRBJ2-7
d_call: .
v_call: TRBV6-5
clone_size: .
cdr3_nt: TGTGCCAGCAGTAGCACTCCTGGACAGCCCTACGAGCAGTACTTC
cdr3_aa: CASSSTPGQPYEQYF

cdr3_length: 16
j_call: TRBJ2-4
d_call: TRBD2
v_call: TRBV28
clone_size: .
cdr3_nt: TGTGCCAGCAGTTTGTTTGGCGGGAGGACCAAAAACATTCAGTACTTC
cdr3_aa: CASSLFGGRTKNIQYF

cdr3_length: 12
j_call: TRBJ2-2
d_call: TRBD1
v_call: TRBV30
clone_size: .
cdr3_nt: TGTGCCTGGAGGAGACAGGGCGGGGAGCTGTTTTTT
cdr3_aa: CAWRRQGGELFF

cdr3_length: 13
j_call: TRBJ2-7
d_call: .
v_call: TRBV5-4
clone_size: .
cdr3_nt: TGTGCCAGCAGCTTGACAGGGTCCTACGAGCAGTACTTC
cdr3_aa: CASSLTGSYEQYF

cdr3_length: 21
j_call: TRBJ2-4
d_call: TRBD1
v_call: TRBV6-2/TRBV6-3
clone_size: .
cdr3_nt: TGTGCCAGCAGTTACCGCGAGTCCCGACAGGGGATTGAAGGAGCCAAAAACATTCAGTACTTC
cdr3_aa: CASSYRESRQGIEGAKNIQYF

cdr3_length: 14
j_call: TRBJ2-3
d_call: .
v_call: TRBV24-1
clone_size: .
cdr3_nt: TGTGCCACCAGTGATTTTCAGGGCACAGATACGCAGTATTTT
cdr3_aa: CATSDFQGTDTQYF

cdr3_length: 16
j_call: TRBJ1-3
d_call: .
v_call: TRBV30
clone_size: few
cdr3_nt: TGTGCCTGGAGTGTAAGCGGGGGCTGGACTGGAAACACCATATATTTT
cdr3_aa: CAWSVSGGWTGNTIYF

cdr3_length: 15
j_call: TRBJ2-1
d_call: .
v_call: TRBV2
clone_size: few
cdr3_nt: TGTGCCAGCAGTGAAAGGGGGGGGTTTCAAAATGAGCAGTTCTTC
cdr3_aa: CASSERGGFQNEQFF

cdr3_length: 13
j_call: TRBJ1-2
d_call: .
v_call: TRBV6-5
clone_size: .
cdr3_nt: TGTGCCAGCAGTTACTCAGGAGGGGATGGCTACACCTTC
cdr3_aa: CASSYSGGDGYTF

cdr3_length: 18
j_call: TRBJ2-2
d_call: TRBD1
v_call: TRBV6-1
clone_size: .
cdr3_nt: TGTGCCAGCAGTGCCCGGGGGGACAGGGGGCCGAGCACCGGGGAGCTGTTTTTT
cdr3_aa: CASSARGDRGPSTGELFF

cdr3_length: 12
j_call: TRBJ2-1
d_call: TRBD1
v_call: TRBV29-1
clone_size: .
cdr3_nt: TGCAGCGCTCGACAGGGCCGAAATGAGCAGTTCTTC
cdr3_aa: CSARQGRNEQFF

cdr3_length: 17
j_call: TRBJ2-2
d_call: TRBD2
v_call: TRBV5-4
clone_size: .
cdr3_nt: TGTGCCAGCAGCTACCCTACTAGCGGGTCGAACACCGGGGAGCTGTTTTTT
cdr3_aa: CASSYPTSGSNTGELFF

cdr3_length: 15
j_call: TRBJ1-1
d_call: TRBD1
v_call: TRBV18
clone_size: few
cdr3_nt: TGTGCCAGCTCACTCGACAGGGTCAGGAACACTGAAGCTTTCTTT
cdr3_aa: CASSLDRVRNTEAFF

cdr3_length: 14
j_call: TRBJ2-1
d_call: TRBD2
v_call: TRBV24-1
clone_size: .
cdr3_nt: TGTGCCACCAGGTCGACTAGCGGATACAATGAGCAGTTCTTC
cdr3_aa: CATRSTSGYNEQFF

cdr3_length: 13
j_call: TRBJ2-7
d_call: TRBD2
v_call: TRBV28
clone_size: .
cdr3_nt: TGTGCCAGCCTGGGGAGCGGGAGGGTCGAGCAGTACTTC
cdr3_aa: CASLGSGRVEQYF

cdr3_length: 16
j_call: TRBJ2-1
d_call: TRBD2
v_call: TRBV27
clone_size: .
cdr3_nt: TGTGCCAGCAGTCCCCTAGCGGGAGTAAAGTACAATGAGCAGTTCTTC
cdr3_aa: CASSPLAGVKYNEQFF

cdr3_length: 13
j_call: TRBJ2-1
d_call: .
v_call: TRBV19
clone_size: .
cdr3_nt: TGTGCCAGTAGTGTATCCCCAGGGAAGGCGCAGTTCTTC
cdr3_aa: CASSVSPGKAQFF

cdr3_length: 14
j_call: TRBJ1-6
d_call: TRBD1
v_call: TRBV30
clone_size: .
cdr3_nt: TGTGCCTGCATAGGGACAGGGGGCGGTTCACCCCTCCACTTT
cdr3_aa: CACIGTGGGSPLHF

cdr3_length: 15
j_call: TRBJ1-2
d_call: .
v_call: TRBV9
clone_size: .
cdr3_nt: TGTGCCAGCAGCCCCTCCGGGACATCATGGGATGGCTACACCTTC
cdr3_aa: CASSPSGTSWDGYTF

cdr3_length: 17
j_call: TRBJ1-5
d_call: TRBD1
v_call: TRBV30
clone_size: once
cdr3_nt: TGTGCCTGGAGTGCAAAGATACAGGGGAATCGCAATCAGCCCCAGCATTTT
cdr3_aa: CAWSAKIQGNRNQPQHF

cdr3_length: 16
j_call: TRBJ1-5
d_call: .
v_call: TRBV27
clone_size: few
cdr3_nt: TGTGCCAGCAGAGTCCGGGGGGAGGATAGCAATCAGCCCCAGCATTTT
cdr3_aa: CASRVRGEDSNQPQHF

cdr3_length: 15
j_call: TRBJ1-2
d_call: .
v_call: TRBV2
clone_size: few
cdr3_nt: TGTGCCAGCTTAGGGACGGGAGAAGCTAACTATGGCTACACCTTC
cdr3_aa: CASLGTGEANYGYTF

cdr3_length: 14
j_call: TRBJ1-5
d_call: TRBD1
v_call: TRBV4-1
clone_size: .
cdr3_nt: TGCGCCAGCAGCCAAGACGGGGGGGGACAGGGACAGCATTTT
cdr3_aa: CASSQDGGGQGQHF

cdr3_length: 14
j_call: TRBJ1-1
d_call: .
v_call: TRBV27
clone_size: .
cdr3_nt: TGTGCCAGCAGGCACGGGGGAGGAAACACTGAAGCTTTCTTT
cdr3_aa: CASRHGGGNTEAFF

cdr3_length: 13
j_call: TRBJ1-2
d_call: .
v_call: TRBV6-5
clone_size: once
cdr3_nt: TGTGCCAGCAGTTACTCGCAGGGGTACGGCTACACCTTC
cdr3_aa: CASSYSQGYGYTF

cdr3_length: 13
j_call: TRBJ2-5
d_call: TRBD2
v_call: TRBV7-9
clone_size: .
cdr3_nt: TGTGCCAGCAGCCCGTCGGGGGGAGAGACCCAGTACTTC
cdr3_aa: CASSPSGGETQYF

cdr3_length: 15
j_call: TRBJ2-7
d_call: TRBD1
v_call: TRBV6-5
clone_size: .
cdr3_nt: TGTGCCAGCAGTTACCTGGGACAGGGGGGCCACGAGCAGTACTTC
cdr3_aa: CASSYLGQGGHEQYF

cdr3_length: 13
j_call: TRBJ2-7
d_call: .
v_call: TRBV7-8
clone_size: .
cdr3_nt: TGTGCCAGCAGCTGGCGGGACAGCTACGAGCAGTACTTC
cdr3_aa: CASSWRDSYEQYF

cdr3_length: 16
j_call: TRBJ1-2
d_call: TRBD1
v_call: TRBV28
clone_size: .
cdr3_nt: TGTGCCAGCAGTTTATCACAGGGGAGAACTAACTATGGCTACACCTTC
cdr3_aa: CASSLSQGRTNYGYTF

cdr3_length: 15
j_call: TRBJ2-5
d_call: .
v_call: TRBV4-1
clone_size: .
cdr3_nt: TGCGCCAGCAGCCAAGATCAGCGCGGTGGAGAGACCCAGTACTTC
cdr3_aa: CASSQDQRGGETQYF

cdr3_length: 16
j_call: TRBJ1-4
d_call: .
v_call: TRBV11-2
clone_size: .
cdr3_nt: TGTGCCAGCAGCCTGATTAGACAGACAACTAATGAAAAACTGTTTTTT
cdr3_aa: CASSLIRQTTNEKLFF

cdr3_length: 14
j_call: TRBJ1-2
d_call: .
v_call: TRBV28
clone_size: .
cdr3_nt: TGTGCCAGCAGGCGTCGGTTCGCTAACTATGGCTACACCTTC
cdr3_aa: CASRRRFANYGYTF

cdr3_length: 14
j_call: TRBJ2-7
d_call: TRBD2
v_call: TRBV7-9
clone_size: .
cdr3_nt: TGTGCCAGCAGTCCTAGCGGGAGGTCCCACGAGCAGTACTTC
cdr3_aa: CASSPSGRSHEQYF

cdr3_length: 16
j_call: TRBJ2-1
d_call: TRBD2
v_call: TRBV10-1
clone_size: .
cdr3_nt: TGCGCCAGCAGTGAGTCCGCTAGCGGGGTACAGAATGAGCAGTTCTTC
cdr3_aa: CASSESASGVQNEQFF

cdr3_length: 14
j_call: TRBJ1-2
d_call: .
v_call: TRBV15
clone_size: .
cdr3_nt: TGTGCCACCAGCAGTGGGGGGGTCAACTATGGCTACACCTTC
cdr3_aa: CATSSGGVNYGYTF

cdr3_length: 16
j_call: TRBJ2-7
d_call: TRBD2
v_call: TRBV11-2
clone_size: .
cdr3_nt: TGTGCCAGCAGCTTAGTCTCGGGACTAGGTTTCTACGAGCAGTACTTC
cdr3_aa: CASSLVSGLGFYEQYF

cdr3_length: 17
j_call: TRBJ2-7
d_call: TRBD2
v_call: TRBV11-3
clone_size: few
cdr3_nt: TGTGCCAGCAGCCCCGGGGTCGCGGGAGGGTTGGCCTACGAGCAGTACTTC
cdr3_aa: CASSPGVAGGLAYEQYF

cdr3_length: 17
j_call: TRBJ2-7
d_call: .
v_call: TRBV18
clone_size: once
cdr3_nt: TGTGCCAGCTCACCATCGCCTTTGGGGGCGTCTACCTACGAGCAGTACTTC
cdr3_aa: CASSPSPLGASTYEQYF